A selection of T cell receptor beta chains follows, all from one sample in a study of T cell responses to AZD1222 COVID-19 vaccine. Libraries were prepared by immunoSEQ multiplex PCR; TCRdb keeps only in-frame clonotypes and omits some of them. The sample has 100,000 to 150,000 clones, 90% seen once. The starting material was peripheral blood, obtained on day 0 of MenACWY control vaccination. These receptors were obtained from an adult in good health. CDR3s leave out the opening cysteine and the closing phenylalanine or tryptophan. Each record gives: J gene, V gene, CDR3 protein.

TRBJ1-4 TRBV28 ASSLSGAGEKLF
TRBJ1-1 TRBV28 ASSLNRGRGQAMNTEAF
TRBJ2-1 TRBV28 ASSLYGGSHNEQF
TRBJ1-2 TRBV21-1 ASSIRDSRFDGYT
TRBJ1-5 TRBV27 ASSFSRTEATQPQH
TRBJ2-1 TRBV2 ASSEEGTSSYNEQF
TRBJ1-5 TRBV28 ASTPSGQSNQPQH
TRBJ2-7 TRBV27 ASSLRAGAGSYEQY
TRBJ2-5 TRBV3-1/TRBV3-2 ASSQAGGETQY
TRBJ2-1 TRBV28 ASTWGDRNNEQF